In its sample, the clone carrying this T cell receptor (beta chain) was seen many times. The record originates from a study of T-cell memory formation after mild COVID-19. V was cut by 3 bases and J by 4 bases, with 5 bases left in between. The CDR3 consists of 11 residues. The germline V gene has CDR1 SQVTM and CDR2 ANQGSEA. TCRdb reprocessed the 5' RACE reads with MiXCR, giving one entry per CDR3 protein. Among approximately 30,000 distinct CDR3 sequences listed, approximately 7.7% were seen once. This receptor was identified in a man between 18 and 35 years old who had mild COVID-19 (a few samples of this study predate the infection). Cell type and time point are not known. The rearrangement links TRBV29-1 to TRBJ2-3; D unclear. What was sequenced was PBMCs or a T cell subset sorted from them (not recorded which). The CDR3 reads CSVDRSDTQYF. CDR3 DNA: TGCAGCGTTGACAGGTCAGATACGCAGTATTTT.